This T cell receptor beta chain stems from a study of Ad26.COV2.S vaccination and SARS-CoV-2 variants. The study, taken as a whole, reports: Reported findings describe substantial breadth in spike-specific CD8+ and CD4+ T cell responses following vaccination.

The treatment is: roughly 20 received Ad26.COV2.S at low or high dose, single or two shots; 5 received placebo; per-sample allocation not given. Sampling was done on day 63 after the first vaccine or placebo injection. The study used a vaccine consisting of an Ad26 vector that expressed Wuhan-strain SARS-CoV-2 spike. Clones were sequenced by immunoSEQ multiplex PCR, and TCRdb holds only the in-frame ones, with some missing. The table records 350,000 to 400,000 clones, about 91% of them present only once. Germline V gene data show CDR1 as LGHDT and CDR2 as YNNKEL (reference sequence). After removal of 4 bases from V and 1 base from J, the junction contained 4 bases not matched to a gene. This CDR3 region has 17 residues. As for this clone: Its antigen is unidentified.

The sample was peripheral blood, taken in a trial of Ad26.COV2.S vaccine versus placebo. This receptor was obtained from a person between 18 and 65 years old who received the Ad26.COV2.S COVID-19 vaccine or a placebo. The rearrangement joins TRBV3-1 (or the pseudogene TRBV3-2) to TRBJ2-6, with 10 bases aligning to TRBD2. Written as DNA, the CDR3 is TGTGCCAGCAGCCGTAGCGGGAGGAGATCTGGGGCCAACGTCCTGACTTTC. This sequence encodes CASSRSGRRSGANVLTF.